Below are 24 T cell receptor beta chains sequenced from a single sample in a study of response to subunit inactivated influenza vaccine. TCRdb recomputed calls from the RT-PCR reads with MiXCR, one row per CDR3 protein. The sample records roughly 650,000 distinct CDR3 sequences, about 15% being singletons. This sample comprised PBMCs from blood, obtained 14 to 15 days before vaccination. Receptors originate from a man in his fifties or sixties who received an inactivated influenza vaccine.

This rearrangement joins TRBV12-3 or TRBV12-4 to TRBJ2-1; 8 bases match TRBD1. The CDR3 is 12 amino acids. After removal of 6 bases from V and 12 bases from J, the junction contained 7 bases not matched to a gene. The DNA of the CDR3 is TGTGCCAGCAGCCAAAGACAGGGGAGGCAGTTCTTC. This sequence encodes CASSQRQGRQFF.

The rearrangement uses TRBV30 and TRBJ2-1; 12 bases fit TRBD2. CDR1 GTSNPN and CDR2 SVGIG come from the germline V gene (reference sequence). The V and J ends lost 0 bases and 9 bases, in that order; junction bases with no gene match: 0. The CDR3 runs 13 residues. Here the CDR3 DNA reads TGTGCCTGGAGTGTACTAGCGGGAGGTGAGCAGTTCTTC. The encoded protein is CAWSVLAGGEQFF.

This chain uses TRBV5-1 with TRBJ1-2; D gene ambiguous. The germline CDR1 and CDR2 sequences are SGHRS and YFSETQ. V dropped 4 bases and J dropped 2 bases, with 18 bases sitting between them. The CDR3 is 16 residues long. CDR3 loop: CASSPNHDGLNYGYTF. CDR3 bases: TGCGCCAGCAGCCCTAATCACGACGGACTAAACTATGGCTACACCTTC.

This clonotype was detected only a few times. The rearrangement links TRBV7-9 to TRBJ2-2; D call uncertain. The CDR3 has 13 residues. Per germline, CDR1 SEHNR and CDR2 FQNEAQ (reference sequence). Trimming left V 6 bases short and J 4 bases short, with 9 bases between. The DNA for the CDR3 is TGTGCCAGCAGGGCCATGAGCACCGGGGAGCTGTTTTTT. This gives the protein CASRAMSTGELFF.

There are many counts of this clonotype. The rearrangement uses TRBV5-1 and TRBJ2-2, with D possibly matching TRBD2 (6 bases). The V and J ends lost 0 bases and 3 bases respectively, with 12 bases between them. CDR1 SGHRS and CDR2 YFSETQ come from the germline V gene. This CDR3 has 16 amino acids. CDR3 sequence: CASSLEAGSYTGELFF. Written as DNA, the CDR3 is TGCGCCAGCAGCTTGGAGGCGGGGTCTTACACCGGGGAGCTGTTTTTT.

This clonotype was counted at least ten times. The gene calls are TRBV24-1 and TRBJ2-1, with 7 positions matching TRBD1. The CDR3 sequence is 13 residues long. Per germline, CDR1 KGHDR and CDR2 SFDVKD. V was pared by 3 bases and J by 8 bases, with 3 bases of the junction left unmatched. Here the CDR3 DNA reads TGTGCCACCAGTGATGACAGGGTCCATGAGCAGTTCTTC. It codes for CATSDDRVHEQFF.

The V gene is TRBV28, the J gene TRBJ2-7; D not certain. The CDR3 runs to 14 residues. Deletions cut 5 bases from V and 2 bases from J, with 13 bases between. Germline CDR1 MDHEN, CDR2 SYDVKM. DNA of the CDR3: TGTGCCAGCAGTCCCGTTTTGAGTACCTACGAGCAGTACTTC. Amino acids: CASSPVLSTYEQYF.

The chain employs TRBV10-3 and TRBJ1-5; D uncertain. Trimming took off 3 bases at V and 5 bases at J, with 11 bases between the two ends. Germline lookup yields CDR1 ENHRY and CDR2 SYGVKD. The CDR3 loop spans 14 amino acids. The DNA of the CDR3 is TGTGCCATCAGTGACGGCCTACCCCATCAGCCCCAGCATTTT. Its protein is CAISDGLPHQPQHF.

This rearrangement joins TRBV4-2 to TRBJ1-4; unclear D gene. This CDR3 is 16 amino acids long. Trimming left V 4 bases short and J 0 bases short, with 12 bases between. Germline V gene data show CDR1 as LGHNA and CDR2 as YNFKEQ. The CDR3 sequence is CASSPEQLSTNEKLFF. As DNA, the CDR3 is TGTGCCAGCAGCCCAGAACAGCTGTCAACTAATGAAAAACTGTTTTTT.

The chain has TRBV3-1 and TRBJ2-2; 11 positions match TRBD2. Germline V gives CDR1 LGHDT, CDR2 YNNKEL (reference sequence). This CDR3 comprises 17 residues. The junction had 7 bases not matched to a gene; V was cut back by 6 bases and J by 1 base. As DNA, the CDR3 is TGTGCCAGCAGGCAATCAACTAGCGGGAGGAACACCGGGGAGCTGTTTTTT. This translates into CASRQSTSGRNTGELFF. The full variable domain, its missing parts supplied by reference TRBV3-1 and TRBJ2-2, is DTAVSQTPKYLVTQMGNDKSIKCEQNLGHDTMYWYKQDSKKFLKIMFSYNNKELIINETVPNRFSPKSPDKAHLNLHINSLELGDSAVYFCASRQSTSGRNTGELFFGEGSRLTVL.

This chain uses TRBV29-1 with TRBJ2-4; TRBD2 is a possible D gene (5 bases). Trimming shortened V by 2 bases and J by 0 bases, and 11 bases separated the two germline ends. Per germline, CDR1 SQVTM and CDR2 ANQGSEA. The CDR3 length is 15 residues. CDR3 coding DNA: TGCAGCGTTGAAACCATAGGACTAGCCAAAAACATTCAGTACTTC. Translation gives CSVETIGLAKNIQYF.

The rearrangement joins TRBV6-5 to TRBJ2-5, with a tentative D call TRBD2 (6 bases). V lost 0 bases and J lost 5, with 10 bases in between. Looked up from germline, CDR1 is MNHEY and CDR2 is SVGAGI. The CDR3 has 14 amino acids. The CDR3 loop reads CASSYSAGSETQYF. In DNA, the CDR3 is TGTGCCAGCAGTTACTCGGCGGGGAGTGAGACCCAGTACTTC.

This clonotype was seen only a few times. CDR3 in amino acids: CASSVVREVDTQYF. CDR3 coding DNA: TGTGCCAGCAGTGTAGTTCGGGAGGTAGATACGCAGTATTTT. The chain couples TRBV6-1 to TRBJ2-3, with 7 bases aligning to TRBD2. Germline V gives CDR1 MNHNS, CDR2 SASEGT. Trimming removed 4 bases from V and 5 bases from J; junction bases left unmatched: 6. The CDR3 runs to 14 residues.

This clonotype occurred many times. V usage is TRBV7-2 and J usage is TRBJ2-1, with unresolved D. CDR3 length: 14 residues. V was trimmed by 5 bases and J by 3 bases, leaving 11 bases between them. Germline V lookup: CDR1 SGHTA, CDR2 FQGNSA. The CDR3 sequence is CASSKPGDYNEQFF. The CDR3 DNA follows: TGTGCCAGCAGCAAACCGGGCGACTACAATGAGCAGTTCTTC.

The chain couples TRBV14 to TRBJ2-1, with D perhaps TRBD1 (5 bases). Germline CDR1 and CDR2: SGHDN and FVKESK. There are 13 residues in the CDR3. The V end lost 4 bases, the J end lost 9 bases, and 13 bases lay between the germline ends. Here the CDR3 DNA reads TGTGCCAGCAGCCTCTCAGGGTATCTTGAGCAGTTCTTC. Translation gives CASSLSGYLEQFF.

The V and J genes are TRBV5-6 and TRBJ2-5; D uncertain. Trimming pared 0 bases from V and 5 bases from J, leaving 11 bases between. The CDR3 has 14 residues. The V gene's germline CDR1 is SGHDT and CDR2 YYEEEE. CDR3 DNA sequence: TGTGCCAGCAGCTTGGCCGACGCCGGGGAGACCCAGTACTTC. Protein product: CASSLADAGETQYF. Complete variable domain (other parts from reference TRBV5-6 and TRBJ2-5): DAGVTQSPTHLIKTRGQQVTLRCSPKSGHDTVSWYQQALGQGPQFIFQYYEEEERQRGNFPDRFSGHQFPNYSSELNVNALLLGDSALYLCASSLADAGETQYFGPGTRLLVL.

This clonotype was found a few times. This sequence joins TRBV4-2 and TRBJ2-5; a weak D match, TRBD2 (6 bases). The CDR3 covers 16 residues. In germline, CDR1 is LGHNA, CDR2 YNFKEQ. Trimming took off 1 base at V and 5 bases at J, with 17 bases between the two ends. The CDR3 coding sequence is TGTGCCAGCAGCCAAGGGAGGAGGGGACCGGGGGAGACCCAGTACTTC. Translated: CASSQGRRGPGETQYF.

The chain recombines TRBV29-1 with TRBJ2-3; no reliable D call. CDR1 is SQVTM and CDR2 is ANQGSEA in the germline V gene. CDR3 length: 14 amino acids. V was trimmed by 3 bases and J by 1 base, leaving 11 bases between them. The CDR3 coding sequence is TGCAGCGTTGAGCTACTGGTTGGCACAGATACGCAGTATTTT. It specifies CSVELLVGTDTQYF.

This clonotype came up a few times. The genes are TRBV20-1 and TRBJ2-7; TRBD2 is a possible D gene (6 bases). Germline assignment: CDR1 DFQATT and CDR2 SNEGSKA (reference sequence). This CDR3 has 13 residues. Trimming took off 3 bases at V and 7 bases at J, with 16 bases between the two ends. CDR3 nucleotide sequence: TGCAGTGCTAGCGGTCCGGGGGACGGGGAGCAGTACTTC. Protein sequence: CSASGPGDGEQYF.

This clonotype turned up a few times. V is TRBV29-1 and J is TRBJ1-1; D is unresolved. The V gene lost 4 bases and the J gene lost 2 bases, with 17 bases spanning the gap. This CDR3 is built from 15 residues. Germline values: CDR1 SQVTM, CDR2 ANQGSEA. The CDR3 coding sequence is TGCAGCGTTGGTTTTGGCCTTACAGCTAACACTGAAGCTTTCTTT. Protein sequence: CSVGFGLTANTEAFF.

V gene TRBV20-1 combines with J gene TRBJ1-5; D is perhaps TRBD1 (5 bases). The V end lost 5 bases, the J end lost 5 bases, and 13 bases lay between the germline ends. The CDR3 is 13 residues long. Germline V gene lookup returns CDR1 DFQATT and CDR2 SNEGSKA (reference sequence). This CDR3 reads CSAYSETDQPQHF. The CDR3 DNA reads TGCAGTGCTTATTCCGAGACAGATCAGCCCCAGCATTTT.

This clonotype was found a few times. The CDR3 bases are TGCAGTGCTACGACAGGAACCCATGAGCAGTTCTTC. Translation gives CSATTGTHEQFF. This rearrangement joins TRBV20-1 to TRBJ2-1; perhaps TRBD1 as D (6 bases). CDR1 DFQATT and CDR2 SNEGSKA come from the germline V gene (reference sequence). This CDR3 has 12 amino acids. The V end was cut by 4 bases, the J end by 8 bases, with 12 bases between.

This clonotype was recorded a few times. V and J are TRBV2 and TRBJ1-5; no clear D. Germline lookup yields CDR1 SNHLY and CDR2 FYNNEI. The V gene lost 11 bases and the J gene lost 2 bases, with 13 bases spanning the gap. The CDR3 contains 13 residues. CDR3 bases: TGTGCCGGAGCGGTGAAGGGCAATCAGCCCCAGCATTTT. Protein: CAGAVKGNQPQHF.

Concerning this clonotype itself: A much larger clonotype is one base distant, so this may be a read error. The rearrangement joins TRBV5-6 to TRBJ2-4; no firm D call. Per germline, CDR1 SGHDT and CDR2 YYEEEE. This CDR3 spans 14 amino acids. Trimming cost V 0 bases and J 0 bases, with 4 bases left between them. CDR3 region: CASSLVLAKNIQYF. The CDR3 DNA follows: TGTGCCAGCAGCTTGGTATTAGCCAAAAACATTCAGTACTTC.